This TCR beta chain was identified in a study of T cell clones after liver transplantation. Study details: Graft-donor-reactive sequences were compared with third-party-reactive TCRbeta sequences from pre-transplant mixed lymphocyte reactions. Standard immunosuppression, with no induction, continued until 12-24 months after transplant.

Turning to this clone: What it binds is unknown.

Libraries were prepared by immunoSEQ multiplex PCR; TCRdb keeps only in-frame clonotypes and omits some of them. The data show tens of thousands of clones, 65% to 85% seen once. This CDR3 region has 14 residues. V trimming: 5 bases; J trimming: 2 bases; junction bases outside the gene matches: 2. From germline, CDR1 is LNHDA and CDR2 SQIVND (reference sequence). The study's findings and limits: Compared with third party-reactive sequences, donor-reactive ones declined more, independent of withdrawal success. Rather than being deleted, graft donor-reactive T cells may have moved into the graft.

The rearrangement joins TRBV19 to TRBJ2-1; TRBD1 matches at 8 bases. This receptor was obtained from a human patient who received a liver transplant. Some T cells may trace back to the graft donor. The material was CD4+ T cells from blood, obtained 45 to 46 months after liver transplant. As DNA, the CDR3 is TGTGCCAGTAGTCTCAGGGGGCCCTACAATGAGCAGTTCTTC. Translating gives CASSLRGPYNEQFF.